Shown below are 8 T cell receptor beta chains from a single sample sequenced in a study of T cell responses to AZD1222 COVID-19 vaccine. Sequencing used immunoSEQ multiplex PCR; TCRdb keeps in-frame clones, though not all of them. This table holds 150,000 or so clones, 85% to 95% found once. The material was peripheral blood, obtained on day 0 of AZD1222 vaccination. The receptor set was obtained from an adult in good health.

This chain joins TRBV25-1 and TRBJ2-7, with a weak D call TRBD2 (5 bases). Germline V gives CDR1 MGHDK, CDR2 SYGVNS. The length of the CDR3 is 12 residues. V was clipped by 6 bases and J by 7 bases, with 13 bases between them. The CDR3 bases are TGTGCCAGCAGCATCAAGGAGGTGGAGCAGTACTTC. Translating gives CASSIKEVEQYF.

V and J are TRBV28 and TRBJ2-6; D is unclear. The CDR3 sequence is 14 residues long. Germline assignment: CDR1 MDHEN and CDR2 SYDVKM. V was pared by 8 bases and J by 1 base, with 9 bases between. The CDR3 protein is CASAEISGANVLTF. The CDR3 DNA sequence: TGTGCCAGCGCCGAAATTTCTGGGGCCAACGTCCTGACTTTC.

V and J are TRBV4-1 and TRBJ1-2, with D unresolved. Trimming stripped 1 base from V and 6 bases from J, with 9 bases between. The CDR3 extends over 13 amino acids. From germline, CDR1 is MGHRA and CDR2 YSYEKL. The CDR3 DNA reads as TGCGCCAGCAGCCAAGTTCGGACGGATGGCTACACCTTC. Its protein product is CASSQVRTDGYTF.

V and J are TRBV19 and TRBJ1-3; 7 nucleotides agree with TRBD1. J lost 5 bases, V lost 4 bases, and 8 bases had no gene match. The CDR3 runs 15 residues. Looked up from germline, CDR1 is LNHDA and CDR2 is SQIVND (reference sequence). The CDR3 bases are TGTGCCAGTAGTAGCGACAGGGATCGAAGAAACACCATATATTTT. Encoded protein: CASSSDRDRRNTIYF. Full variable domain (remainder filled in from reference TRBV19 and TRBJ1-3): DGGITQSPKYLFRKEGQNVTLSCEQNLNHDAMYWYRQDPGQGLRLIYYSQIVNDFQKGDIAEGYSVSREKKESFPLTVTSAQKNPTAFYLCASSSDRDRRNTIYFGEGSWLTVV.

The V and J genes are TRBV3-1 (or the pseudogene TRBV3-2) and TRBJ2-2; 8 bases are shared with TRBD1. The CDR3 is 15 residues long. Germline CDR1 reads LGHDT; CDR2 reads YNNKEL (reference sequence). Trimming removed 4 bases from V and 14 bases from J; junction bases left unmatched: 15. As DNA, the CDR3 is TGTGCCAGCAGCCCCAGGGGGCGGTCGGGTTTGATACTGTTTTTT. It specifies CASSPRGRSGLILFF.

The CDR3 DNA sequence: TGCGCCAGCAGCCTCTTCCTAGAGGGGGGCCTGAACACTGAAGCTTTCTTT. As protein: CASSLFLEGGLNTEAFF. This rearrangement joins TRBV4-3 to TRBJ1-1; weak D call: TRBD1 (6 bases). CDR1 and CDR2 from the germline V gene are LGHNA and YSLEER. CDR3 length: 17 residues. Trimming removed 4 bases at V and 0 bases at J, with 18 bases between.

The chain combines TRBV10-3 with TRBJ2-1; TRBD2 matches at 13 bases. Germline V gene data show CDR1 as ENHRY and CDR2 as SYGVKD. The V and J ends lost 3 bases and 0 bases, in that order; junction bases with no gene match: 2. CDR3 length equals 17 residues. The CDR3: CAISELAGGSSYNEQFF. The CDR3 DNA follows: TGTGCCATCAGTGAACTAGCGGGGGGGAGCTCCTACAATGAGCAGTTCTTC.

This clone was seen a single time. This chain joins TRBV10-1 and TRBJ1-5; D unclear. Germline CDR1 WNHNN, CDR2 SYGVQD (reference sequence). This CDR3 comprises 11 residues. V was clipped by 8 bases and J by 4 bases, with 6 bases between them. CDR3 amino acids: CASPLNQPQHF. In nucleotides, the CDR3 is TGCGCCAGCCCTCTAAATCAGCCCCAGCATTTT.